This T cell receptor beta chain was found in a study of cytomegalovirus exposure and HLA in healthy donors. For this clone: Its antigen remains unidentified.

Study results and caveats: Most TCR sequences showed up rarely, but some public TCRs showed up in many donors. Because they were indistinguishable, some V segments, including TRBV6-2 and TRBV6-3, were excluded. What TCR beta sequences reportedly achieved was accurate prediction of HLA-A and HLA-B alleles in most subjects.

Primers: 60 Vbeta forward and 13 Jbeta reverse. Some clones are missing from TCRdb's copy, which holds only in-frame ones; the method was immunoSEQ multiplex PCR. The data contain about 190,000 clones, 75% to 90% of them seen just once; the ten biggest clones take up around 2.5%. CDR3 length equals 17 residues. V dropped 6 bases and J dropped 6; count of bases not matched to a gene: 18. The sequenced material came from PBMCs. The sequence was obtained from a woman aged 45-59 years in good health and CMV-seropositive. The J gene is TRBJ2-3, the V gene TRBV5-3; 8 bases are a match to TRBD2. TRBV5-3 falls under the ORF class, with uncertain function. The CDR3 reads CARIVMGLGVIWDTQYF. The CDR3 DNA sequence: TGTGCCAGAATCGTTATGGGACTAGGGGTAATCTGGGATACGCAGTATTTT.